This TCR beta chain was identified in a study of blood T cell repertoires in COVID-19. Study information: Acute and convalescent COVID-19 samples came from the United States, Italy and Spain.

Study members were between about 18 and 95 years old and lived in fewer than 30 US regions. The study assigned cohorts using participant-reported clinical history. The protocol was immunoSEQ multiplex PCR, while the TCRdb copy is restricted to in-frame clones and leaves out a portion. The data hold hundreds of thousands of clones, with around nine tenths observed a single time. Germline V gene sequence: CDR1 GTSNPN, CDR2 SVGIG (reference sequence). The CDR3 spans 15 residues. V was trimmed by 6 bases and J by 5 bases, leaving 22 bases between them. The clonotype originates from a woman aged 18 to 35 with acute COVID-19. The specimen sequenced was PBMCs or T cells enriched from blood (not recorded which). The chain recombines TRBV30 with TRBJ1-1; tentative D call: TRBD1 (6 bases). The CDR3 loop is CACNRASSLVTEAFF. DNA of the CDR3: TGTGCCTGTAACAGGGCTTCTAGTTTGGTTACTGAAGCTTTCTTT.